This T cell receptor beta chain was documented in a study of shared clonotypes between healthy human individuals. Germline V gene lookup returns CDR1 ENHRY and CDR2 SYGVKD. Trimming removed 4 bases at V and 5 bases at J, with 8 bases between. The length of the CDR3 is 12 residues. Repertoires were generated with immunoSEQ multiplex PCR, while TCRdb's copy carries only in-frame clones and drops some. The sample has about 680,000 clones; 73% are singletons. This clone has just a few counts. The source material was memory CD4+ T cells sorted from blood. Subset specified: CD45RA-negative fraction. The source of this sequence is a woman under 40 in good health. This chain connects TRBV10-3 to TRBJ2-5; D is unclear. The CDR3 DNA reads as TGTGCCATCAGTGTGAGTTCGGAGACCCAGTACTTC. This translates into CAISVSSETQYF.